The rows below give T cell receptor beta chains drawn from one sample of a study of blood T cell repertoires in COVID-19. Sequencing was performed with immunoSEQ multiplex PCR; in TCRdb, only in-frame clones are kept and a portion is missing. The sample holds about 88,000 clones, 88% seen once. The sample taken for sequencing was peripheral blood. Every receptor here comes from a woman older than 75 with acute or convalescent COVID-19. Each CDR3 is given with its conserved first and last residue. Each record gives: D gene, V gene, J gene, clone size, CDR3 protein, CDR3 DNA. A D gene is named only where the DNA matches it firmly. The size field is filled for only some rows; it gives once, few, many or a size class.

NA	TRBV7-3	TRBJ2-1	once	CASSSSSGVNEQFF	TGTGCCAGCAGCTCCTCCTCAGGGGTGAATGAGCAGTTCTTC
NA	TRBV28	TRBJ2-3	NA	CASMSGSTDTQYF	TGTGCCAGCATGAGCGGTAGCACAGATACGCAGTATTTT
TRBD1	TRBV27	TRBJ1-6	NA	CASNRQGGSSYNSPLHF	TGTGCCAGCAATCGACAGGGGGGGAGCTCCTATAATTCACCCCTCCACTTT
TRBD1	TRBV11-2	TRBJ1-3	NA	CASSPTGPGNTIYF	TGTGCCAGCAGCCCGACAGGGCCTGGAAACACCATATATTTT
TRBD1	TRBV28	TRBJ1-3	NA	CASSPSDRAGTIYF	TGTGCCAGCAGTCCGTCCGACAGGGCAGGGACCATATATTTT
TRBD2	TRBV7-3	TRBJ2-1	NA	CASSGLGSYNEQFF	TGTGCCAGCAGCGGACTAGGTTCCTACAATGAGCAGTTCTTC
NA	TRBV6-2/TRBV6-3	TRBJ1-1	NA	CASSVKGAEAFF	TGTGCCAGCAGTGTTAAAGGGGCTGAAGCTTTCTTT
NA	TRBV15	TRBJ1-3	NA	CATSNGDSGNTIYF	TGTGCCACCAGCAACGGGGACTCTGGAAACACCATATATTTT
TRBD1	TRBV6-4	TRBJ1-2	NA	CASSDSRQGNYGYTF	TGTGCCAGCAGTGACTCGAGACAGGGCAACTATGGCTACACCTTC
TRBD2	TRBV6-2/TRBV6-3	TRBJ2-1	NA	CASSWPSGMPDYNEQFF	TGTGCCAGCAGTTGGCCTAGCGGGATGCCGGACTACAATGAGCAGTTCTTC
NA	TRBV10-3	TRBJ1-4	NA	CAISENTDEKLFF	TGTGCCATCAGTGAGAATACGGATGAAAAACTGTTTTTT
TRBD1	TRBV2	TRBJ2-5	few	CATLGAGGETQYF	TGTGCCACCCTCGGGGCAGGGGGCGAGACCCAGTACTTC
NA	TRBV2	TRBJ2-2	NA	CASSASGGELFF	TGTGCCAGCAGTGCCTCGGGCGGGGAGCTGTTTTTT
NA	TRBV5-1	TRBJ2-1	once	CASSSTGLGSLLNEQFF	TGCGCCAGCAGCTCCACAGGCCTGGGCTCCCTACTCAATGAGCAGTTCTTC
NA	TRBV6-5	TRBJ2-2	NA	CASRPAGQGGELFF	TGTGCCAGCAGACCCGCAGGGCAGGGCGGGGAGCTGTTTTTT
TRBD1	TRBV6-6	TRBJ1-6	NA	CASSQGTVNSPLHF	TGTGCCAGCAGCCAAGGGACAGTAAATTCACCCCTCCACTTT